These T cell receptor beta chains were read from a single sample in a study of long-term antiretroviral therapy in people with HIV. Assay: immunoSEQ multiplex PCR; the TCRdb copy retains only in-frame clones and omits some. This sample has some 18,000 clones, with roughly 89% found just once. The sample was unsorted PBMCs, taken 2.1 years after starting antiretroviral therapy. The receptors originated from a man younger than 35 with HIV. The CDR3 runs from the conserved cysteine through the conserved F or W. Each record gives: V gene, clone size, D gene, J gene, CDR3 DNA, CDR3 protein. D genes are given only for firm matches. Some rows mark clone size as missing; the rest say once, few, many or name a class of expanded clone.

v_gene: TRBV7-3
abundance: .
d_gene: .
j_gene: TRBJ2-3
CDR3nt: TGTGCCAGCAGCTTAGTGGGTGGCACAGATACGCAGTATTTT
CDR3aa: CASSLVGGTDTQYF

v_gene: TRBV6-5
abundance: .
d_gene: TRBD2
j_gene: TRBJ2-2
CDR3nt: TGTGCCAGCAGCCGACTAGCGTGGTCCGGGGAGCTGTTTTTT
CDR3aa: CASSRLAWSGELFF

v_gene: TRBV7-6
abundance: .
d_gene: .
j_gene: TRBJ2-2
CDR3nt: TGTGCCAGCAGCTCCCTCCCGAGGTCCGGGGAGCTGTTTTTT
CDR3aa: CASSSLPRSGELFF

v_gene: TRBV27
abundance: once
d_gene: .
j_gene: TRBJ1-5
CDR3nt: TGTGCCAGCAGTTTCCGGGGTACTAGGGATCAGCCCCAGCATTTT
CDR3aa: CASSFRGTRDQPQHF

v_gene: TRBV7-9
abundance: .
d_gene: .
j_gene: TRBJ2-3
CDR3nt: TGTGCCAGCAGCCCTTACGACCCAACAGATACGCAGTATTTT
CDR3aa: CASSPYDPTDTQYF

v_gene: TRBV18
abundance: .
d_gene: .
j_gene: TRBJ1-2
CDR3nt: TGTGCCAGCTCACCAGATAACTTAGACACCAGCTATGGCTACACCTTC
CDR3aa: CASSPDNLDTSYGYTF

v_gene: TRBV13
abundance: .
d_gene: .
j_gene: TRBJ2-2
CDR3nt: TGTGCCAGCAGCCAAGGGTTAGCCGGGGAGCTGTTTTTT
CDR3aa: CASSQGLAGELFF

v_gene: TRBV18
abundance: .
d_gene: .
j_gene: TRBJ1-1
CDR3nt: TGTGCCAGCTCACCAGCCCTGAACACTGAAGCTTTCTTT
CDR3aa: CASSPALNTEAFF

v_gene: TRBV9
abundance: .
d_gene: .
j_gene: TRBJ1-1
CDR3nt: TGTGCCAGCAGCGTAGGGGGGGGGACCAGGACTAACACTGAAGCTTTCTTT
CDR3aa: CASSVGGGTRTNTEAFF

v_gene: TRBV7-8
abundance: .
d_gene: .
j_gene: TRBJ2-4
CDR3nt: TGTGCCAGCAGCTCCAGCAAAATGATTGGGGGGTACATTCAGTACTTC
CDR3aa: CASSSSKMIGGYIQYF

v_gene: TRBV7-3
abundance: .
d_gene: .
j_gene: TRBJ2-7
CDR3nt: TGTGCCAGCAGCCCACAGCACGGATTACCCTACGAGCAGTACTTC
CDR3aa: CASSPQHGLPYEQYF

v_gene: TRBV11-2
abundance: .
d_gene: .
j_gene: TRBJ1-2
CDR3nt: TGTGCCAGCAGCTTTACAGCTAACTATGGCTACACCTTC
CDR3aa: CASSFTANYGYTF

v_gene: TRBV25-1
abundance: once
d_gene: .
j_gene: TRBJ1-1
CDR3nt: TGTGCCAGCAGTGAATATATTCCCCATGGAGAAACTGAAGCTTTCTTT
CDR3aa: CASSEYIPHGETEAFF

v_gene: TRBV18
abundance: .
d_gene: TRBD1
j_gene: TRBJ2-7
CDR3nt: TGTGCCAGCTCAACAGGGGCCCAAACCTACGAGCAGTACTTC
CDR3aa: CASSTGAQTYEQYF

v_gene: TRBV4-3
abundance: .
d_gene: .
j_gene: TRBJ1-6
CDR3nt: TGCGCCAGCTCCCGACAGCCTAATTCACCCCTCCACTTT
CDR3aa: CASSRQPNSPLHF

v_gene: TRBV27
abundance: .
d_gene: TRBD2
j_gene: TRBJ2-7
CDR3nt: TGTGCCAGCAGTCCCCAAGCTAGCGGGAGGTCTCGCGAGCAGTACTTC
CDR3aa: CASSPQASGRSREQYF

v_gene: TRBV4-2
abundance: .
d_gene: .
j_gene: TRBJ2-1
CDR3nt: TGTGCCAGCAGCCAGGAGCGGGTGAGCTCCTACAATGAGCAGTTCTTC
CDR3aa: CASSQERVSSYNEQFF

v_gene: TRBV6-4
abundance: once
d_gene: .
j_gene: TRBJ2-7
CDR3nt: TGTGCCAGCTCATGGGGTGCGGGGGCGGCCTACGAGCAGTACTTC
CDR3aa: CASSWGAGAAYEQYF

v_gene: TRBV2
abundance: .
d_gene: .
j_gene: TRBJ2-7
CDR3nt: TGTGCCAGCATAGCCGGACTCTACGAGCAGTACTTC
CDR3aa: CASIAGLYEQYF

v_gene: TRBV7-8
abundance: .
d_gene: .
j_gene: TRBJ1-2
CDR3nt: TGTGCCAGCAGCTTAGGGGTCAAGAAGGGCTACACCTTC
CDR3aa: CASSLGVKKGYTF